The T cell receptor (beta chain) under discussion was sequenced for a study of spatial heterogeneity in lung cancer. Study overall: Raw reads showed each unique TCR and UMI combination turning up more than ten times on average.

Time point specified: sample taken at primary tumor resection. There were 72 donors, all of them untreated patients with early-stage non-small cell lung cancer. The authors sequenced whole RNA from tumor, nontumor lung or frozen PBMC without sorting. TCR cDNA molecules each carried a unique molecular identifier. TCRdb re-called the 5' RACE reads with MiXCR, one entry per CDR3 protein. The sample consists of about 420 distinct CDR3 sequences, roughly 34% of them appearing once. General study findings and limits: Mutation tallies in tumors tracked expanded intratumoral alpha and beta TCR counts.

A note on this clonotype: Its antigen is as yet unknown. This beta chain slipped into a library made for alpha chains as a stray read, so its size is not meaningful.

Trimming took 4 bases from V and 5 from J; bases not matched to a gene: 5. This CDR3 region has 14 residues. CDR1 and CDR2 (germline): LNHNV, YYDKDF (reference sequence). The sequence was obtained from a male donor with early-stage non-small cell lung cancer. The sequences come from lung tumor tissue, collected at surgery. This chain uses TRBV15 with TRBJ2-5, with 9 bases fitting TRBD1. CDR3 sequence (DNA): TGTGCCACCAGCACGGGACAGGGAGGCGAGACCCAGTACTTC. Its protein is CATSTGQGGETQYF.